This is a list of T cell receptor beta chains from one sample in a study of response to subunit inactivated influenza vaccine. In TCRdb, the RT-PCR reads were re-called with MiXCR into one record per CDR3 protein. The table lists 500,000 to 600,000 distinct CDR3 sequences, approximately 11% of them singletons, with roughly 11% in the top ten. The same sample was also used in a study of T cells expressing NK-cell markers.

The sample consisted of PBMCs from blood, taken on the day of vaccination. These receptors all come from a man aged 50 to 59 who received an inactivated influenza vaccine. CDR3s include the opening cysteine and the closing phenylalanine or tryptophan. The order of the fields is D gene, V gene, J gene, clone size, CDR3 DNA, CDR3 protein. D genes are given only for firm matches. Only some rows state a clone size, as once, few, many or a class for expanded clones.

TRBD1	TRBV11-2	TRBJ2-1	few	TGTGCCAGCAGAAACAGGGGGCACCTCTTCTACAATGAGCAGTTCTTC	CASRNRGHLFYNEQFF
-	TRBV6-5	TRBJ2-1	few	TGTGCCAGCAGTTCGACAGGTCAAACCTTCAATGAGCAGTTCTTC	CASSSTGQTFNEQFF
-	TRBV5-1	TRBJ2-1	-	TGCGCCAGCAGGTATTCGTACGGGAGCTCCTACAATGAGCAGTTCTTC	CASRYSYGSSYNEQFF
TRBD1	TRBV2	TRBJ2-1	few	TGTGCCAGCAGTCCCCCAAGACAGGGGGTAGGATGGACCTACAATGAGCAGTTCTTC	CASSPPRQGVGWTYNEQFF
-	TRBV20-1	TRBJ1-1	few	TGCAGTGCTAGAGTCGACAGCTCGGGCACTGAAGCTTTCTTT	CSARVDSSGTEAFF
-	TRBV5-1	TRBJ2-1	few	TGCGCCAGCAGCTTAGAGAGGACTGAGCAGTTCTTC	CASSLERTEQFF
TRBD2	TRBV7-9	TRBJ2-7	-	TGTGCCAGCAGCTTATCGCGGGAGAAATACGAGCAGTACTTC	CASSLSREKYEQYF
-	TRBV5-1	TRBJ1-2	few	TGCGCCAGCAGCCAGGACCCATCGGGAGGCTACACCTTC	CASSQDPSGGYTF
-	TRBV29-1	TRBJ1-1	-	TGCAGCGTTGAGGAAGATCCGGGACCGCTTATGAACACTGAAGCTTTCTTT	CSVEEDPGPLMNTEAFF
TRBD1	TRBV5-1	TRBJ1-2	many	TGCGCCAGCAGCTCCTACGACAGGGAAAACTATGGCTACACCTTC	CASSSYDRENYGYTF
-	TRBV5-1	TRBJ2-7	few	TGCGCCAGCACCTCGATGATGGGCGGCGAGCAGTACTTC	CASTSMMGGEQYF
-	TRBV7-2	TRBJ2-2	-	TGTGCCAGCAGCCTCCGGGCGATCGGGACCGGGGAGCTGTTTTTT	CASSLRAIGTGELFF
TRBD1	TRBV20-1	TRBJ2-7	few	TGCAGTGCTAGATCCCGACAGGGGAGTACCTACGAGCAGTACTTC	CSARSRQGSTYEQYF
-	TRBV12-3/TRBV12-4	TRBJ2-7	many	TGTGCCAGTGGGGGTGGGGGCTTTTATCACGAGCAGTACTTC	CASGGGGFYHEQYF
-	TRBV7-9	TRBJ2-1	few	TGTGCCAGCAGCCCAAAGGGGAGCTCCTACAATGAGCAGTTCTTC	CASSPKGSSYNEQFF
TRBD1	TRBV12-3/TRBV12-4	TRBJ1-4	-	TGTGCCAGCAGTCCTTCCGGGACAGGGTATGAAAAACTGTTTTTT	CASSPSGTGYEKLFF
TRBD1	TRBV7-2	TRBJ1-1	many	TGTGCCAGCAGCCCAGGGGGGGTTGTAACTGAAGCTTTCTTT	CASSPGGVVTEAFF
TRBD2	TRBV10-3	TRBJ2-3	many	TGTGCCATCATGGCGGGAGAGAGCACAGATACGCAGTATTTT	CAIMAGESTDTQYF
-	TRBV24-1	TRBJ2-1	few	TGTGCCACCAGTGATCAGGCTCATACCCTAACCAATGAGCAGTTCTTC	CATSDQAHTLTNEQFF
-	TRBV7-9	TRBJ2-5	-	TGTGCCAGCAGCAACTTTGTGGGACAAGAGACCCAGTACTTC	CASSNFVGQETQYF
-	TRBV5-1	TRBJ2-3	few	TGCGCCAGCAGCATCCCACCTAGCACAGATACGCAGTATTTT	CASSIPPSTDTQYF
TRBD1	TRBV28	TRBJ1-1	few	TGTGCCAGCAGCCCATACAGGGGGAAGTACACTGAAGCTTTCTTT	CASSPYRGKYTEAFF
-	TRBV7-2	TRBJ2-3	few	TGTGCCAGCAGCTTAGCAAGATTTGGCAGGGGTGTGGCAGATACGCAGTATTTT	CASSLARFGRGVADTQYF
TRBD1	TRBV11-2	TRBJ1-4	few	TGTGCCAGCAGCCCTAAGAACACCCGGGACAGGGGGCCTTTGACTAATGAAAAACTGTTTTTT	CASSPKNTRDRGPLTNEKLFF
TRBD2	TRBV24-1	TRBJ2-3	-	TGTGCCACAACCTCCGCTAGCGGGAGCACAGATACGCAGTATTTT	CATTSASGSTDTQYF
TRBD1	TRBV9	TRBJ2-7	few	TGTGCCAGCAGCCCCCGGAGACAGGGATCACTCTACGAGCAGTACTTC	CASSPRRQGSLYEQYF
-	TRBV6-2/TRBV6-3	TRBJ1-1	few	TGTGCCAGCATCGGACTTCTGGGGACTGAAGCTTTCTTT	CASIGLLGTEAFF
-	TRBV3-1	TRBJ2-5	-	TGTGCCAGCAGCCAAGCCCGGGAACACCATCCAGAGACCCAGTACTTC	CASSQAREHHPETQYF
-	TRBV20-1	TRBJ2-1	-	TGCAGTGCGCCTGTGGGTTCCTACAATGAGCAGTTCTTC	CSAPVGSYNEQFF
TRBD2	TRBV7-6	TRBJ2-1	-	TGTGCCAGCAGCTTAGCCCTCTTAGCGGGAGGTACGGTAGCTGAGCAGTTCTTC	CASSLALLAGGTVAEQFF
-	TRBV20-1	TRBJ1-1	-	TGCAGTGCTAGAAGGTCTGTGAACACTGAAGCTTTCTTT	CSARRSVNTEAFF
TRBD1	TRBV10-3	TRBJ1-6	-	TGTGCCATCAATGGGGACAGGGATTCACCCCTCCACTTT	CAINGDRDSPLHF
TRBD2	TRBV5-1	TRBJ2-7	few	TGCGCCAGCAGCTTGGCAGCGGGGGACTCCTACGAGCAGTACTTC	CASSLAAGDSYEQYF
-	TRBV20-1	TRBJ2-4	few	TGCAGTGCTGCTAGCGCAATAGCCAAAAACATTCAGTACTTC	CSAASAIAKNIQYF
-	TRBV20-1	TRBJ2-3	-	TGCAGTGCTACTCTACGGGCCAGGGGAAGGACTCCGTCTCCAGATACGCAGTATTTT	CSATLRARGRTPSPDTQYF
-	TRBV6-1	TRBJ1-4	-	TGTGCCAGCAGCAGGGAGTGGGATAATGAAAAACTGTTTTTT	CASSREWDNEKLFF
TRBD2	TRBV24-1	TRBJ2-3	-	TGTGCCACCAGTTTAGCGGGATCTAGCACAGATACGCAGTATTTT	CATSLAGSSTDTQYF
TRBD2	TRBV5-5	TRBJ2-1	-	TGTGCCAGCAGCTTTTTTCTAGCGGGGGGGCGCTCCTACAATGAGCAGTTCTTC	CASSFFLAGGRSYNEQFF
TRBD2	TRBV11-2	TRBJ2-1	few	TGTGCCAGCAGTCCACCTTCGCCTCTTGACAGGGCAATAGCGGGGGACAATGAGCAGTTCTTC	CASSPPSPLDRAIAGDNEQFF
-	TRBV10-3	TRBJ2-3	-	TGTGCCATCGGGTCTCCTACGCAGTATTTT	CAIGSPTQYF
-	TRBV28	TRBJ2-1	-	TGTGCCAGCAGGCCAGGGGGGATAAGCTCCTACAATGAGCAGTTCTTC	CASRPGGISSYNEQFF
TRBD2	TRBV7-9	TRBJ2-1	-	TGTGCCAGCGGCGGGACTAGCGGATCGGGTGAGCAGTTCTTC	CASGGTSGSGEQFF
-	TRBV3-1	TRBJ1-1	-	TGTGCCAGCAGCCAAGGAGACAGCCCCAGAGCTTTCTTT	CASSQGDSPRAFF
-	TRBV7-8	TRBJ1-6	few	TGTGCCAGCAGCTTAGAGGCGGGGACTGGTTCACCCCTCCACTTT	CASSLEAGTGSPLHF
TRBD2	TRBV4-2	TRBJ2-2	-	TGTGCCAGCAGCTACGGGAGGGCCACCGGGGAGCTGTTTTTT	CASSYGRATGELFF
-	TRBV20-1	TRBJ2-7	-	TGCAGTGCTAGTGATCGGAAATACTACGAGCAGTACTTC	CSASDRKYYEQYF
TRBD1	TRBV20-1	TRBJ2-3	few	TGCAGTGCTCAGGGACAGGTTCAAGATACGCAGTATTTT	CSAQGQVQDTQYF
-	TRBV18	TRBJ2-7	few	TGTGCCAGCTCACCCCTACCGCGGGGTTACGAGCAGTACTTC	CASSPLPRGYEQYF
TRBD1	TRBV9	TRBJ2-5	-	TGTGCCAGCAGCGTAGGGCACAGGGGGCGAAAAGAGAAAGAGACCCAGTACTTC	CASSVGHRGRKEKETQYF
-	TRBV14	TRBJ2-3	-	TGTGCCAGCAGCCAAAACTGGGGAGATACGCAGTATTTT	CASSQNWGDTQYF
-	TRBV4-3	TRBJ2-2	few	TGCGCCAGCAGCCAAGTCCTCGGGCAGCCTACACAGAACACCGGGGAGCTGTTTTTT	CASSQVLGQPTQNTGELFF
-	TRBV21-1	TRBJ2-7	-	TGTGCCAGCAGCAATCGGGGTTGGGGAAGGTACGAGCAGTACTTC	CASSNRGWGRYEQYF
-	TRBV10-3	TRBJ2-1	-	TGTGCCATGGGCCCCGCCCTCCACTGCAATGAGCAGTTCTTC	CAMGPALHCNEQFF
TRBD1	TRBV4-3	TRBJ2-1	few	TGCGCCAGCAGCCAAGATGGGACAGGGTCCTACAATGAGCAGTTCTTC	CASSQDGTGSYNEQFF
-	TRBV21-1	TRBJ2-7	-	TGTGCCATCCGGGACAGGGTGGCCTACGAGCAGTACTTC	CAIRDRVAYEQYF
TRBD2	TRBV5-1	TRBJ2-3	-	TGCGCCAGCAGCTACGCGACTAGCGGCACAGATACGCAGTATTTT	CASSYATSGTDTQYF
TRBD1	TRBV20-1	TRBJ2-7	few	TGCAGTGCTAGAGGGTATGCGGACAGGGATTTTTACGAGCAGTACTTC	CSARGYADRDFYEQYF